These T cell receptor beta chains were read from a single sample in a study of identical twins. TCRdb ran MiXCR on the 5' RACE reads and lists one entry per CDR3 protein. The top ten hold around 0.57% of the sample, which has 450,000 or so distinct CDR3 sequences, 14% seen once. This sample was also put to use in a study of yellow fever vaccine responses in identical twins.

The source material was CD4+ T cells sorted from blood. The receptor set was obtained from a woman under 30 in good health. CDR3s include the opening cysteine and the closing phenylalanine or tryptophan. The D gene is left open where the match is weak. A row's size may be missing; if present it is once, few, many or a size class.

v_call	d_call	clone_size	j_call	cdr3_aa	cdr3_nt
TRBV28	TRBD2	.	TRBJ2-7	CASSLDGLAGGGSYEQYF	TGTGCCAGCAGTTTAGATGGACTAGCGGGGGGGGGCTCCTACGAGCAGTACTTC
TRBV5-1	TRBD2	few	TRBJ2-7	CASKRDLLYEQYF	TGCGCCAGTAAGCGGGACCTCCTCTACGAGCAGTACTTC
TRBV29-1	.	.	TRBJ2-5	CSVEWRETQYF	TGCAGCGTTGAATGGCGGGAGACCCAGTACTTC
TRBV5-1	TRBD1	.	TRBJ1-2	CASSPTGGGLNYGYTF	TGCGCCAGCAGCCCCACAGGGGGCGGACTAAACTATGGCTACACCTTC
TRBV7-2	TRBD1	.	TRBJ1-1	CASRGTVEAFF	TGTGCCAGCAGGGGGACAGTTGAAGCTTTCTTT
TRBV12-5	TRBD1	.	TRBJ2-7	CASGLSGTGNEQYF	TGTGCTAGTGGTTTGAGCGGGACAGGGAACGAGCAGTACTTC
TRBV6-1	TRBD1	.	TRBJ2-1	CASSQGQVARSEQFF	TGTGCCAGCAGCCAAGGACAGGTAGCTAGGAGCGAGCAGTTCTTC
TRBV19	.	.	TRBJ2-7	CASSIGRDYEQYF	TGTGCCAGTAGTATCGGCAGGGACTACGAGCAGTACTTC
TRBV29-1	.	few	TRBJ2-3	CSVEDGNTDTQYF	TGCAGCGTTGAAGATGGCAACACAGATACGCAGTATTTT
TRBV15	TRBD1	few	TRBJ1-1	CATSSPGTGWNTEAFF	TGTGCCACCAGTAGCCCTGGGACAGGGTGGAACACTGAAGCTTTCTTT
TRBV11-1	TRBD2	few	TRBJ2-2	CASSLARGLAGLNTWELFF	TGTGCCAGCAGCTTAGCGAGGGGACTAGCGGGATTAAATACCTGGGAGCTGTTTTTT
TRBV12-3/TRBV12-4	TRBD1	many	TRBJ2-5	CASRIGLEQGETQYF	TGTGCCAGCAGAATAGGATTAGAACAGGGGGAGACCCAGTACTTC
TRBV28	TRBD1	.	TRBJ1-1	CASIPGGAMNTEAFF	TGTGCCAGCATTCCAGGGGGGGCCATGAACACTGAAGCTTTCTTT
TRBV3-1	.	few	TRBJ2-7	CASLGPRYEQYF	TGTGCCAGTCTGGGACCGCGGTACGAGCAGTACTTC
TRBV18	TRBD1	.	TRBJ2-7	CASSPGTGYELYF	TGTGCCAGCTCACCCGGGACAGGGTACGAGCTGTACTTC
TRBV6-1	.	.	TRBJ1-2	CASTGSLYGYTF	TGTGCCAGCACGGGGTCCCTCTATGGCTACACCTTC
TRBV12-3/TRBV12-4	TRBD1	many	TRBJ2-2	CATPRIEDRSTGELFF	TGTGCCACTCCGAGGATTGAGGACAGGAGCACCGGGGAGCTGTTTTTT
TRBV24-1	TRBD2	few	TRBJ2-1	CATSYSGGSLSSYNEQFF	TGTGCCACCAGTTATAGCGGGGGGTCGCTTAGCTCCTACAATGAGCAGTTCTTC
TRBV7-2	TRBD1	few	TRBJ2-1	CASSLVRTGSANEQFF	TGTGCCAGCAGCTTAGTGCGGACAGGGTCGGCAAATGAGCAGTTCTTC
TRBV25-1	.	.	TRBJ2-3	CASSEYRTLNTDTQYF	TGTGCCAGCAGTGAATATAGGACACTTAACACAGATACGCAGTATTTT